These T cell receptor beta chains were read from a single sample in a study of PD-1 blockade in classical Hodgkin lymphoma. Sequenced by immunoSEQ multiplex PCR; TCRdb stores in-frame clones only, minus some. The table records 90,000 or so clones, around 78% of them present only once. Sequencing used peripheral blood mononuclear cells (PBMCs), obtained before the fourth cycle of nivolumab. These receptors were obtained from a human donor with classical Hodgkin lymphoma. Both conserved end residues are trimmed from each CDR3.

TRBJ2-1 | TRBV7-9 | ASSTGTSGRRWDNEQF
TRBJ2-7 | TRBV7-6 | ASSGQGVFHEQY
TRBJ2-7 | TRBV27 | ASSFQAPSPSYEQY
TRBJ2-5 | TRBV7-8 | ASSFGQQQETQY
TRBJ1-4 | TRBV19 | ASSQTGERTNEKLF
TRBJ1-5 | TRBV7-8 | ASSLGVYQPQH
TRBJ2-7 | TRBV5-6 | ASSLSAGDEQY
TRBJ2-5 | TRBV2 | ASSEEAVSETQY
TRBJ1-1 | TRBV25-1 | ASSEFGRQNTEAF
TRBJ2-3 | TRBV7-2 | ASSLASTGGTDTQY
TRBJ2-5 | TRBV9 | ASSVASGGGETQY
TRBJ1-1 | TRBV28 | ASSLRSRNTEAF
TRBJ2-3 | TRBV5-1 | ASSLGGNSGSSSDTQY
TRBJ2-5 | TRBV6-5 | ASRRGRQETQY
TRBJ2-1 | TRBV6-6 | ASRPGTAYNEQF
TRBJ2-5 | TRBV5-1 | ASRGQGARVETQY
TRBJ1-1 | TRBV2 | ASRLTGSMNTEAF
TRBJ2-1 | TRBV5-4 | ASSSAAFYNEQF
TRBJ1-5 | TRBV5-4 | ASSYGTDNQPQH
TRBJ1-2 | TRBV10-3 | AISELGQVDGYT
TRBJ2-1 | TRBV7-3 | ASSLMVSAYNEQF
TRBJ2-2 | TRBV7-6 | ASSPNTGELF
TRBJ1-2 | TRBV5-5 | ASSLDPGGAIRYT
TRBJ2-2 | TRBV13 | ASSFWQGVSSGELF
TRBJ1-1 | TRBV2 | ASNPIGGNTEAF
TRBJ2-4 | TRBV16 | ASSQSRAGGY
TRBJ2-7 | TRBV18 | ASSAPGPLIEQY
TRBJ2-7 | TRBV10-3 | AISDGQADEQY
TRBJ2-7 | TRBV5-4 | ASSVAGGPNEQY
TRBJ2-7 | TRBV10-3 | ASSYSKGEQY
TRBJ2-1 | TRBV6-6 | ASSLAGGPDEQF
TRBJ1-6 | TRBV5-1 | ASSLVEGNSPLH
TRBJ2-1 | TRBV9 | ASSTALSGGDYNEQF
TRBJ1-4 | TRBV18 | ASSPDSANEKLF
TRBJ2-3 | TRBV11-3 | ASSLYSTDTQY
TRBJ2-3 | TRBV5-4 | ASSPKDPVITDTQY
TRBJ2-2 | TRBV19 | ASSMVGTGNTGELF
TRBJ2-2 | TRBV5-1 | ASSLGPGTGDTGELF
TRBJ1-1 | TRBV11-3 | ASSKGPAGTEAF
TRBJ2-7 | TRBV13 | ASSLEGSNTYEQY
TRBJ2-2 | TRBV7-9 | ASSLRSLRTGELF
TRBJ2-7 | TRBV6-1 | ASSGTSGWYEQY
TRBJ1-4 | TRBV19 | ASRINRAPNEKLF
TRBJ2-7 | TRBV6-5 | ASSYSKLLVSYEQY
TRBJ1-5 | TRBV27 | ASSYLPPGQDNQPQH
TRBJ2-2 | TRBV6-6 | ASRSTGAGGTGELF